Following are 10 T cell receptor beta chains from one sample sequenced in a study of blood T cells in healthy people across ages. Alongside a J-beta primer mix, a sample-barcoded 5' primer served in a second PCR lasting about 7 to 11 cycles. TCRdb processed the 5' RACE reads anew with MiXCR; each CDR3 protein has one entry. The table lists 550,000 to 650,000 distinct CDR3 sequences, roughly a quarter of them singletons. The data also belong to a second study, concerning T cells of mothers and their children.

Sequenced input: blood. The receptor source for this set is a boy between 2 and 10 years old in good health.

This clonotype was observed a handful of times. CDR3 coding DNA: TGTGCCATCAGTGATAGGGTTGCGACAATCCAAGAGACCCAGTACTTC. Protein: CAISDRVATIQETQYF. This chain uses TRBV10-3 with TRBJ2-5; D ambiguous. CDR3 length: 16 amino acids. Trimming cost V 3 bases and J 1 base, with 15 bases left between them. Germline V gives CDR1 ENHRY, CDR2 SYGVKD.

This clonotype showed up just a few times. The V and J genes are TRBV2 and TRBJ2-2, with a tentative D call TRBD2 (5 bases). Per the germline V gene, CDR1 is SNHLY and CDR2 is FYNNEI. Deletions cut 4 bases from V and 5 bases from J, with 11 bases between. The CDR3 consists of 14 residues. CDR3 DNA: TGTGCCAGCAGTGTTGGACTCTCGACCGGGGAGCTGTTTTTT. Its protein is CASSVGLSTGELFF.

This clonotype was detected ten times or more. The chain employs TRBV7-9 and TRBJ2-7; D possibly corresponds to TRBD1 (6 bases). Trimming stripped 6 bases from V and 10 bases from J, with 19 bases between. The CDR3 consists of 13 residues. Germline values: CDR1 SEHNR, CDR2 FQNEAQ (reference sequence). The CDR3 reads CASRRQGGNPQYF. The CDR3 nucleotides are TGTGCCAGCAGACGACAAGGGGGTAATCCCCAGTACTTC.

The J gene is TRBJ2-5, the V gene TRBV25-1, with 7 nucleotides matching TRBD2. The CDR3 has 17 residues. Germline assignment: CDR1 MGHDK and CDR2 SYGVNS. Germline trimming cut 3 bases from V and 0 bases from J; bases unmatched to any gene: 10. As DNA, the CDR3 is TGTGCCAGCAGTGACCCCTCGGGACTACGGTACCAAGAGACCCAGTACTTC. Protein product: CASSDPSGLRYQETQYF. Together with reference TRBV25-1 and TRBJ2-5, the CDR3 gives the full variable domain: EADIYQTPRYLVIGTGKKITLECSQTMGHDKMYWYQQDPGMELHLIHYSYGVNSTEKGDLSSESTVSRIRTEHFPLTLESARPSHTSQYLCASSDPSGLRYQETQYFGPGTRLLVL.

V gene TRBV5-1 combines with J gene TRBJ2-3, with TRBD1 matching 8 bases. The V gene end was trimmed by 0 bases and the J gene end by 3 bases; junction bases not matched to a gene: 6. Germline CDR1 is SGHRS and CDR2 is YFSETQ. The CDR3 loop spans 16 amino acids. For the CDR3, the DNA is TGCGCCAGCAGCTTGGAACCTGGACAGGGTACAGATACGCAGTATTTT. Protein sequence: CASSLEPGQGTDTQYF.

This clonotype has only a few counts. The J gene is TRBJ1-2, the V gene TRBV6-2 or TRBV6-3; D gene ambiguous. The germline gives CDR1 MNHEY, CDR2 SVGEGT. The CDR3 spans 13 residues. V lost 7 bases, J lost 5 bases, and 14 bases lay in between. In DNA form, the CDR3 reads TGTGCCAGCAACGGGGAAGGCCGGTATGGCTACACCTTC. It is translated as CASNGEGRYGYTF.

The chain has TRBV5-5 and TRBJ2-1, with D unresolved. Per germline, CDR1 SGHKS and CDR2 YYEKEE (reference sequence). The CDR3 is made up of 12 amino acids. V shed 10 bases and J shed 4 bases, with 12 bases lying between them. The CDR3 DNA follows: TGTGCCTCCATAGGGAATTACAATGAGCAGTTCTTC. Protein: CASIGNYNEQFF.

The V call is TRBV5-6, the J call TRBJ2-1, with 10 bases matching TRBD2. The J segment lost 1 base and the V segment lost 3 bases, leaving 4 bases of the junction unmatched. CDR3 length: 16 residues. The V gene's germline CDR1 is SGHDT and CDR2 YYEEEE. CDR3 sequence (DNA): TGTGCCAGCAGCTGGTTAGCGGGGGGATCCTACAATGAGCAGTTCTTC. Translation: CASSWLAGGSYNEQFF.

J is TRBJ2-4 and V is TRBV5-5; D gene unclear. Deletions cut 0 bases from V and 13 bases from J, with 8 bases between. The CDR3 consists of 11 residues. The germline V gene encodes CDR1 SGHKS and CDR2 YYEKEE (reference sequence). CDR3 sequence reads: CASSLAGYQYF. CDR3 DNA sequence: TGTGCCAGCAGCTTGGCCGGATACCAGTACTTC.

This chain links TRBV6-5 with TRBJ2-1; perhaps D is TRBD1 or TRBD2 (5 bases each). The CDR3 runs to 17 residues. Germline CDR1 is MNHEY and CDR2 is SVGAGI. With 0 bases removed from V and 7 bases from J, the gap between germline ends came to 19 bases. This CDR3 is CASSYSKAARGTNEQFF. CDR3 coding DNA: TGTGCCAGCAGTTACTCGAAAGCGGCTAGGGGCACGAATGAGCAGTTCTTC.